Listed below are T cell receptor beta chains from one sample, sequenced in a study of response to subunit inactivated influenza vaccine. TCRdb itself ran the RT-PCR reads through MiXCR, one entry per CDR3 protein. The table records around 300,000 distinct CDR3 sequences, 20% to 25% of them present only once. Sample: PBMCs from blood, taken less than 22 months after vaccination. These receptors were obtained from a man aged 45-69 years who received an inactivated influenza vaccine. Each CDR3 is given with its conserved first and last residue. D genes are given only for firm matches. Clone size appears in some rows only: once, few, many, or a class for an expanded clone.

V: TRBV6-2/TRBV6-3
D: TRBD2
J: TRBJ2-3
size: once
DNA: TGTGCCAGCAGTTACCATCAGCGGGGAGATACGCAGTATTTT
CDR3: CASSYHQRGDTQYF

V: TRBV19
D: TRBD1
J: TRBJ1-6
size: few
DNA: TGTGCCAGCACCTTGACAGGGGTCGGGGAAGCCCTCCACTTT
CDR3: CASTLTGVGEALHF

V: TRBV6-5
D: -
J: TRBJ1-5
size: few
DNA: TGTGCCAGCAGTTACTCTAGTTTGCGATCACATCAGCTGCCCCAGCATTTT
CDR3: CASSYSSLRSHQLPQHF

V: TRBV28
D: TRBD1
J: TRBJ1-6
size: -
DNA: TGTGCCAGCAGTTTAAGGGGGACAGGGCTTTCACCCCTCCACTTT
CDR3: CASSLRGTGLSPLHF

V: TRBV7-9
D: -
J: TRBJ1-4
size: -
DNA: TGTGCCAGCAGCTCTGGTAATGAAAAACTGTTTTTT
CDR3: CASSSGNEKLFF

V: TRBV7-9
D: -
J: TRBJ1-2
size: -
DNA: TGTGCCAGCAGCTTAGGAGCCGGGTATTATGGCTACACCTTC
CDR3: CASSLGAGYYGYTF

V: TRBV7-8
D: -
J: TRBJ2-3
size: -
DNA: TGTGCCAGCAGCGAGCAGTGGTTCACGGGGGATACGCAGTATTTT
CDR3: CASSEQWFTGDTQYF

V: TRBV6-2/TRBV6-3
D: -
J: TRBJ1-5
size: few
DNA: TGTGCCAGCACCGGACAGCTCAATCAGCCCCAGCATTTT
CDR3: CASTGQLNQPQHF

V: TRBV20-1
D: TRBD2
J: TRBJ2-1
size: -
DNA: TGCAGTGCTAGAGTTGGCAGGGCTAGCGGGTCTTACTACAATGAGCAGTTCTTC
CDR3: CSARVGRASGSYYNEQFF

V: TRBV27
D: -
J: TRBJ1-6
size: many
DNA: TGTGCCAGCAGTTTATTTTTTAGGAGCGAGAATAATTCACCCCTCCACTTT
CDR3: CASSLFFRSENNSPLHF

V: TRBV24-1
D: TRBD1
J: TRBJ2-1
size: -
DNA: TGTGCCACCAGTGATCCGGGGGACAGGGGTTACAATGAGCAGTTCTTC
CDR3: CATSDPGDRGYNEQFF

V: TRBV20-1
D: -
J: TRBJ1-3
size: few
DNA: TGCAGTGCAGAGGGGGTTTTTGGAAACACCATATATTTT
CDR3: CSAEGVFGNTIYF

V: TRBV3-1
D: -
J: TRBJ1-1
size: -
DNA: TGTGCCAGCAGCCAAGATCTCAGGGACCCATACACTGAAGCTTTCTTT
CDR3: CASSQDLRDPYTEAFF

V: TRBV5-1
D: -
J: TRBJ1-1
size: -
DNA: TGCGCCAGCAGCATAGCGGGGGGCGCGGACACTGAAGCTTTCTTT
CDR3: CASSIAGGADTEAFF

V: TRBV28
D: -
J: TRBJ1-4
size: many
DNA: TGTGCCAGCAGCGAATTCGACCGTTCCTCAACTAATGAAAAACTGTTTTTT
CDR3: CASSEFDRSSTNEKLFF

V: TRBV6-5
D: -
J: TRBJ2-7
size: many
DNA: TGTGCCAGCAGTCTCTCCCCGGATCGATCCTACGAGCAGTACTTC
CDR3: CASSLSPDRSYEQYF

V: TRBV20-1
D: TRBD2
J: TRBJ2-3
size: few
DNA: TGCAGTGCTACTGGACTAGCGGGGGACGGAACGCAGTATTTT
CDR3: CSATGLAGDGTQYF

V: TRBV4-3
D: -
J: TRBJ2-3
size: -
DNA: TGCGCCAGCAGCCAAAATGGGAAACAGGATACGCAGTATTTT
CDR3: CASSQNGKQDTQYF

V: TRBV20-1
D: -
J: TRBJ1-1
size: many
DNA: TGCAGTGCGGATGACGGGACCATCACTGAAGCTTTCTTT
CDR3: CSADDGTITEAFF

V: TRBV20-1
D: -
J: TRBJ2-5
size: few
DNA: TGCAGTGCTAGAGTAGGAGAAGAGACCCAGTACTTC
CDR3: CSARVGEETQYF

V: TRBV2
D: -
J: TRBJ2-2
size: -
DNA: TGTGCCAGCAGAAGGACGACGAACACCGGGGAGCTGTTTTTT
CDR3: CASRRTTNTGELFF

V: TRBV6-2/TRBV6-3
D: TRBD2
J: TRBJ2-2
size: -
DNA: TGTGCCAGCATCCCCGGGGCGCAGCGGGGGACCGGGGAGCTGTTTTTT
CDR3: CASIPGAQRGTGELFF

V: TRBV18
D: TRBD1
J: TRBJ1-1
size: -
DNA: TGTGCCAGCTCACCACGACAGGGCGTTGGTGAAGCTTTCTTT
CDR3: CASSPRQGVGEAFF

V: TRBV20-1
D: TRBD2
J: TRBJ2-4
size: -
DNA: TGCAGTGCTAGTGACAGCGGGGGGAAAAACATTCAGTACTTC
CDR3: CSASDSGGKNIQYF